These 2 T cell receptor beta chains originate from one sample sequenced in a study of blood T cells in healthy people across ages. It was with a sample-barcoded 5' primer and a J-beta primer mix that a second PCR of roughly 7 to 12 cycles was run. MiXCR, run by TCRdb on the 5' RACE reads, gives a single entry per CDR3 protein. Of 1.5 million to 2 million distinct CDR3 sequences in the sample, 28% were seen once. Sequencing used blood. Receptor source: a woman younger than 45 in good health.

V and J are TRBV10-3 and TRBJ2-7; 7 positions match TRBD1. Losses at the gene ends were 6 bases for V and 3 bases for J; bases not matched to a gene: 11. The CDR3 spans 15 residues. CDR1 and CDR2 from the germline V gene are ENHRY and SYGVKD. CDR3 in DNA: TGTGCCATCAGCGGGACAGCGTTCCTCTTCTACGAGCAGTACTTC. Its protein product is CAISGTAFLFYEQYF.

The CDR3 DNA sequence: TGTGCCAGCAGCCAACAGAAACTCTCCGGCTACACCTTC. This codes for CASSQQKLSGYTF. J is TRBJ1-2 and V is TRBV3-1; D remains unclear. The CDR3 covers 13 residues. Germline V lookup: CDR1 LGHDT, CDR2 YNNKEL (reference sequence). Trimming shortened V by 2 bases and J by 8 bases, and 12 bases separated the two germline ends.